This is a list of T cell receptor beta chains from one sample in a study of blood T cell repertoires in COVID-19. The table came from immunoSEQ multiplex PCR; TCRdb's copy has only in-frame clones and leaves some out. The profile shows 120,000 or so clones, about 85% of them singletons. The sample taken for sequencing was peripheral blood. Every receptor here comes from a woman of 80 years or more with acute or convalescent COVID-19. CDR3s include the opening cysteine and the closing phenylalanine or tryptophan. Fields, in order: V gene, clone size, J gene, D gene, CDR3 protein, CDR3 DNA. The D gene is left open where the match is weak. Clone size is given for some rows only: seen once, a few or many times, or a class if the clone is expanded.

v_call: TRBV6-2/TRBV6-3; clone_size: few; j_call: TRBJ1-1; d_call: TRBD1; cdr3_aa: CASSYNRGAEAFF; cdr3_nt: TGTGCCAGCAGTTACAACAGGGGTGCTGAAGCTTTCTTT
v_call: TRBV5-4; clone_size: NA; j_call: TRBJ1-5; d_call: TRBD1; cdr3_aa: CASSFLGQELQPQHF; cdr3_nt: TGTGCCAGCAGCTTCCTCGGACAGGAGCTCCAGCCCCAGCATTTT
v_call: TRBV6-5; clone_size: once; j_call: TRBJ1-1; d_call: NA; cdr3_aa: CASSPRQATEAFF; cdr3_nt: TGTGCCAGCAGTCCCCGACAGGCAACTGAAGCTTTCTTT
v_call: TRBV7-6; clone_size: NA; j_call: TRBJ2-3; d_call: NA; cdr3_aa: CASSLAPRPDTQYF; cdr3_nt: TGTGCCAGCAGCTTAGCCCCCAGGCCCGATACGCAGTATTTT
v_call: TRBV18; clone_size: NA; j_call: TRBJ2-3; d_call: NA; cdr3_aa: CASSPYRDGTDTQYF; cdr3_nt: TGTGCCAGCTCACCCTACAGGGATGGCACAGATACGCAGTATTTT
v_call: TRBV3-1/TRBV3-2; clone_size: NA; j_call: TRBJ1-2; d_call: TRBD1; cdr3_aa: CASSQTGGDPVLTF; cdr3_nt: TGTGCCAGCAGCCAAACAGGGGGCGACCCTGTTCTCACCTTC
v_call: TRBV27; clone_size: NA; j_call: TRBJ1-2; d_call: NA; cdr3_aa: CASSLSRGNYGYTF; cdr3_nt: TGTGCCAGCAGTTTATCCCGGGGAAACTATGGCTACACCTTC
v_call: TRBV7-2; clone_size: NA; j_call: TRBJ2-3; d_call: TRBD2; cdr3_aa: CASSLAAGVDTQYF; cdr3_nt: TGTGCCAGCAGCTTAGCGGCGGGGGTTGATACGCAGTATTTT
v_call: TRBV5-1; clone_size: NA; j_call: TRBJ2-2; d_call: NA; cdr3_aa: CASSKETVAGELFF; cdr3_nt: TGCGCCAGCAGTAAGGAGACAGTGGCTGGGGAGCTGTTTTTT
v_call: TRBV7-9; clone_size: NA; j_call: TRBJ1-2; d_call: NA; cdr3_aa: CASSSDTSYGYTF; cdr3_nt: TGTGCCAGCAGCTCAGACACGAGCTATGGCTACACCTTC
v_call: TRBV5-5; clone_size: few; j_call: TRBJ2-5; d_call: TRBD2; cdr3_aa: CASSLNPTSGGEAQYF; cdr3_nt: TGTGCCAGCAGCTTGAACCCAACTAGCGGGGGGGAAGCCCAGTACTTC
v_call: TRBV5-1; clone_size: NA; j_call: TRBJ2-1; d_call: TRBD1; cdr3_aa: CASSYGTGLFF; cdr3_nt: TGCGCCAGCAGCTATGGGACAGGGCTGTTCTTC
v_call: TRBV5-1; clone_size: NA; j_call: TRBJ1-1; d_call: TRBD1; cdr3_aa: CASSRDRGTEAFF; cdr3_nt: TGCGCCAGCAGCCGCGACAGGGGGACTGAAGCTTTCTTT
v_call: TRBV12-5; clone_size: NA; j_call: TRBJ1-1; d_call: NA; cdr3_aa: CASGFHSTEAFF; cdr3_nt: TGTGCTAGTGGTTTCCATTCCACTGAAGCTTTCTTT
v_call: TRBV7-9; clone_size: NA; j_call: TRBJ2-3; d_call: NA; cdr3_aa: CASSMPAAADTQYF; cdr3_nt: TGTGCCAGCAGCATGCCGGCGGCGGCAGATACGCAGTATTTT
v_call: TRBV27; clone_size: NA; j_call: TRBJ2-2; d_call: TRBD2; cdr3_aa: CASRRLAGATGELFF; cdr3_nt: TGTGCCAGCAGAAGACTAGCGGGGGCCACCGGGGAGCTGTTTTTT
v_call: TRBV12-3/TRBV12-4; clone_size: NA; j_call: TRBJ1-6; d_call: NA; cdr3_aa: CASSLEDGSPLHF; cdr3_nt: TGTGCCAGCAGTTTGGAGGACGGTTCACCCCTCCACTTT
v_call: TRBV19; clone_size: NA; j_call: TRBJ1-2; d_call: NA; cdr3_aa: CASKQTYGYTF; cdr3_nt: TGTGCCAGTAAACAGACCTATGGCTACACCTTC
v_call: TRBV7-9; clone_size: few; j_call: TRBJ1-1; d_call: NA; cdr3_aa: CASSQWTDEAFF; cdr3_nt: TGTGCCAGCAGCCAGTGGACAGATGAAGCTTTCTTT
v_call: TRBV18; clone_size: NA; j_call: TRBJ2-7; d_call: NA; cdr3_aa: CASSPTRGRSEQYF; cdr3_nt: TGTGCCAGCTCACCAACGAGGGGGAGATCCGAGCAGTACTTC
v_call: TRBV7-3; clone_size: few; j_call: TRBJ2-1; d_call: NA; cdr3_aa: CASSLKGVDEQFF; cdr3_nt: TGTGCCAGCAGCTTAAAGGGGGTGGATGAGCAGTTCTTC
v_call: TRBV7-2; clone_size: NA; j_call: TRBJ2-7; d_call: TRBD1; cdr3_aa: CASSLFGQGRSYEQYF; cdr3_nt: TGTGCCAGCAGCTTATTTGGACAGGGACGAAGCTACGAGCAGTACTTC
v_call: TRBV14; clone_size: NA; j_call: TRBJ1-2; d_call: NA; cdr3_aa: CASSQGGGSTF; cdr3_nt: TGTGCCAGCAGCCAAGGCGGCGGATCCACCTTC
v_call: TRBV28; clone_size: NA; j_call: TRBJ1-1; d_call: NA; cdr3_aa: CASSLNRWATEAFF; cdr3_nt: TGTGCCAGCAGTTTGAACAGGTGGGCCACTGAAGCTTTCTTT
v_call: TRBV18; clone_size: NA; j_call: TRBJ1-1; d_call: TRBD1; cdr3_aa: CASSQGTGPNTEAFF; cdr3_nt: TGTGCCAGCTCACAGGGGACAGGACCGAACACTGAAGCTTTCTTT
v_call: TRBV19; clone_size: NA; j_call: TRBJ2-3; d_call: NA; cdr3_aa: CASSYFTDTQYF; cdr3_nt: TGTGCCAGTAGTTACTTCACAGATACGCAGTATTTT
v_call: TRBV6-6; clone_size: NA; j_call: TRBJ2-1; d_call: TRBD2; cdr3_aa: CATSLAGGNNEQFF; cdr3_nt: TGTGCCACCTCCCTAGCGGGGGGAAACAATGAGCAGTTCTTC
v_call: TRBV6-5; clone_size: NA; j_call: TRBJ1-1; d_call: TRBD1; cdr3_aa: CASRVTGGKAEAFF; cdr3_nt: TGTGCCAGCAGAGTTACAGGGGGTAAGGCTGAAGCTTTCTTT
v_call: TRBV6-1; clone_size: NA; j_call: TRBJ1-1; d_call: NA; cdr3_aa: CASSEALPSMNTEAFF; cdr3_nt: TGTGCCAGCAGTGAAGCGCTACCGAGCATGAACACTGAAGCTTTCTTT
v_call: TRBV2; clone_size: NA; j_call: TRBJ1-1; d_call: TRBD1; cdr3_aa: CASTTGVSTEAFF; cdr3_nt: TGTGCCAGCACCACAGGGGTATCCACTGAAGCTTTCTTT
v_call: TRBV27; clone_size: NA; j_call: TRBJ1-6; d_call: TRBD1; cdr3_aa: CASSFVAGGSSYNSPLHF; cdr3_nt: TGTGCCAGCAGTTTCGTGGCAGGGGGGAGCTCCTATAATTCACCCCTCCACTTT
v_call: TRBV19; clone_size: NA; j_call: TRBJ1-6; d_call: TRBD1; cdr3_aa: CASSIQQGIGSPLHF; cdr3_nt: TGTGCCAGTAGTATCCAACAGGGGATAGGTTCACCCCTCCACTTT
v_call: TRBV28; clone_size: NA; j_call: TRBJ2-3; d_call: NA; cdr3_aa: CASSGRRAQYF; cdr3_nt: TGTGCCAGCAGTGGGAGGCGTGCGCAGTATTTT
v_call: TRBV4-2; clone_size: NA; j_call: TRBJ1-2; d_call: NA; cdr3_aa: CASSQDQMIYGYTF; cdr3_nt: TGTGCCAGCAGCCAAGACCAGATGATCTATGGCTACACCTTC
v_call: TRBV7-9; clone_size: NA; j_call: TRBJ2-3; d_call: NA; cdr3_aa: CASSPGVQGGNTQYF; cdr3_nt: TGTGCCAGCAGCCCGGGTGTTCAGGGGGGAAATACGCAGTATTTT
v_call: TRBV15; clone_size: NA; j_call: TRBJ1-5; d_call: NA; cdr3_aa: CATSRGRTNGQPQHF; cdr3_nt: TGTGCCACCAGCAGAGGCAGGACAAATGGGCAGCCCCAGCATTTT
v_call: TRBV7-2; clone_size: NA; j_call: TRBJ2-1; d_call: TRBD2; cdr3_aa: CASSFPGLLYNEQFF; cdr3_nt: TGTGCCAGCAGCTTTCCGGGACTATTGTACAATGAGCAGTTCTTC
v_call: TRBV5-1; clone_size: NA; j_call: TRBJ2-1; d_call: TRBD2; cdr3_aa: CASSLVVWEGGNEQFF; cdr3_nt: TGCGCCAGCAGCTTGGTAGTATGGGAGGGAGGCAATGAGCAGTTCTTC
v_call: TRBV7-9; clone_size: NA; j_call: TRBJ1-2; d_call: NA; cdr3_aa: CASSLWSGNYGYTF; cdr3_nt: TGTGCCAGCAGCTTATGGTCAGGGAACTATGGCTACACCTTC
v_call: TRBV5-1; clone_size: NA; j_call: TRBJ2-5; d_call: TRBD1; cdr3_aa: CASRTQGAETQYF; cdr3_nt: TGCGCCAGCAGAACACAGGGGGCGGAGACCCAGTACTTC
v_call: TRBV28; clone_size: NA; j_call: TRBJ1-6; d_call: TRBD1; cdr3_aa: CASSQRDREFLPLHF; cdr3_nt: TGTGCCAGCAGTCAAAGGGACAGGGAGTTCCTACCCCTCCACTTT
v_call: TRBV4-1; clone_size: NA; j_call: TRBJ2-1; d_call: NA; cdr3_aa: CASSQVAPGLAYNEQFF; cdr3_nt: TGCGCCAGCAGCCAAGTCGCCCCAGGGTTGGCCTACAATGAGCAGTTCTTC
v_call: TRBV4-2; clone_size: NA; j_call: TRBJ1-2; d_call: TRBD1; cdr3_aa: CASSPRPGQGTNFGYTF; cdr3_nt: TGTGCCAGCAGCCCCCGACCGGGACAGGGGACAAATTTTGGCTACACCTTC
v_call: TRBV5-1; clone_size: NA; j_call: TRBJ2-4; d_call: TRBD2; cdr3_aa: CASSPGGSKNIQYF; cdr3_nt: TGCGCCAGCAGCCCGGGGGGGTCCAAAAACATTCAGTACTTC
v_call: TRBV4-3; clone_size: NA; j_call: TRBJ2-7; d_call: NA; cdr3_aa: CASSQGAHYEQYF; cdr3_nt: TGCGCCAGCAGCCAAGGAGCCCACTACGAGCAGTACTTC
v_call: TRBV28; clone_size: NA; j_call: TRBJ1-5; d_call: NA; cdr3_aa: CASSTGLHQPQHF; cdr3_nt: TGTGCCAGCAGTACCGGTCTACATCAGCCCCAGCATTTT
v_call: TRBV28; clone_size: NA; j_call: TRBJ1-1; d_call: NA; cdr3_aa: CASSLDREAFF; cdr3_nt: TGTGCCAGCAGTTTAGACAGAGAAGCTTTCTTT
v_call: TRBV5-8; clone_size: NA; j_call: TRBJ1-2; d_call: NA; cdr3_aa: CASSLQGVFPGYTF; cdr3_nt: TGTGCCAGCAGCTTGCAGGGTGTATTCCCAGGCTACACCTTC
v_call: TRBV7-2; clone_size: NA; j_call: TRBJ2-3; d_call: NA; cdr3_aa: CASIGGTDTQYF; cdr3_nt: TGTGCCAGCATCGGGGGAACAGATACGCAGTATTTT
v_call: TRBV7-2; clone_size: NA; j_call: TRBJ1-5; d_call: NA; cdr3_aa: CASSLGGPGRDSNQPQHF; cdr3_nt: TGTGCCAGCAGCTTAGGTGGCCCGGGGCGGGATAGCAATCAGCCCCAGCATTTT
v_call: TRBV6-6; clone_size: NA; j_call: TRBJ2-5; d_call: NA; cdr3_aa: CASSLQAIETQYF; cdr3_nt: TGTGCCAGCAGTTTGCAGGCGATAGAGACCCAGTACTTC
v_call: TRBV5-4; clone_size: NA; j_call: TRBJ2-5; d_call: NA; cdr3_aa: CASSLRIGQGGVTQYF; cdr3_nt: TGTGCCAGCAGCTTGCGCATCGGGCAGGGTGGGGTGACCCAGTACTTC
v_call: TRBV11-2; clone_size: NA; j_call: TRBJ1-2; d_call: NA; cdr3_aa: CASSLTSRTVYGYTF; cdr3_nt: TGTGCCAGCAGCTTAACCTCAAGGACAGTTTATGGCTACACCTTC
v_call: TRBV5-4; clone_size: once; j_call: TRBJ2-2; d_call: NA; cdr3_aa: CASSPSLGAGELFF; cdr3_nt: TGTGCCAGCAGCCCGAGTCTTGGAGCCGGGGAGCTGTTTTTT
v_call: TRBV11-1; clone_size: NA; j_call: TRBJ1-2; d_call: NA; cdr3_aa: CASTPSDRLNYGYTF; cdr3_nt: TGTGCCAGCACCCCATCGGACAGACTTAACTATGGCTACACCTTC
v_call: TRBV10-3; clone_size: NA; j_call: TRBJ2-1; d_call: NA; cdr3_aa: CAIKESAGSDEQFF; cdr3_nt: TGTGCCATCAAAGAAAGCGCAGGGTCCGATGAGCAGTTCTTC
v_call: TRBV2; clone_size: NA; j_call: TRBJ1-1; d_call: TRBD1; cdr3_aa: CASRDTGGPKAFF; cdr3_nt: TGTGCCAGCAGGGATACAGGGGGCCCAAAAGCTTTCTTT
v_call: TRBV7-9; clone_size: NA; j_call: TRBJ2-7; d_call: NA; cdr3_aa: CASSISSYEQYF; cdr3_nt: TGTGCCAGCAGTATTAGCTCCTACGAGCAGTACTTC
v_call: TRBV2; clone_size: NA; j_call: TRBJ2-1; d_call: TRBD2; cdr3_aa: CASTGGRYNEQFF; cdr3_nt: TGTGCCAGCACGGGGGGTAGGTACAATGAGCAGTTCTTC